Described below is a single T cell receptor beta chain sequence and its context. A read error may explain this, as a much larger clone is one base away. The same CDR3 arises from other DNA sequences in this sample as well. The sample originates from a study of blood T cell repertoires in COVID-19. In the study overall: COVID-19 samples collected from the United States, Italy and Spain covered acute and convalescent phases. Nucleic acid was either cDNA or gDNA, and it came from T cells, B-cell-depleted T cells, or PBMCs.

In the source study's methods: Nucleated cell counts were estimated from reference gene primer amplification. The repertoire was sequenced with immunoSEQ multiplex PCR; TCRdb's copy has only in-frame clones and lacks some. V, J and clone size derive from that table, while D and trimming were established from the DNA sequence. The sample consists of about 270,000 clones, 83% of them appearing once. Looked up from germline, CDR1 is MDHEN and CDR2 is SYDVKM. V was cut by 5 bases and J by 0 bases, with 10 bases left in between. This CDR3 spans 15 amino acids. This sequence originates from a woman between 45 and 60 years old who had recovered from COVID-19. The specimen sequenced was peripheral blood. The chain recombines TRBV28 with TRBJ2-2, with D tentatively TRBD1 (6 bases). CDR3 DNA sequence: TGTGCCAGCAGTCCCGGGACACCGAACACCGGGGAGCTGTTTTTT. It is translated as CASSPGTPNTGELFF. The complete variable domain, with remaining parts taken from reference TRBV28 and TRBJ2-2, reads DVKVTQSSRYLVKRTGEKVFLECVQDMDHENMFWYRQDPGLGLRLIYFSYDVKMKEKGDIPEGYSVSREKKERFSLILESASTNQTSMYLCASSPGTPNTGELFFGEGSRLTVL.